Shown below are 29 T cell receptor beta chains from a single sample sequenced in a study of T cells in Graves' hyperthyroidism and ophthalmopathy. TCR beta CDR3 regions were amplified from RNA. Primed by the HTBI set, a first-round RT-PCR was run on the TCR CDR3. One entry per CDR3 protein, called by TCRdb with MiXCR from the multiplex PCR reads. The repertoire holds 380,000 or so distinct CDR3 sequences, with about 19% as singletons. Specimen: blood. The origin of the receptors is a woman aged 18-30 years with Graves' hyperthyroidism.

The chain has TRBV2 and TRBJ2-7, with 8 bases fitting TRBD2. The CDR3 is 14 amino acids. Germline V CDR1 and CDR2: SNHLY, FYNNEI. The V segment lost 8 bases and the J segment 2 bases; nucleotides outside the gene matches: 8. The CDR3 here is CASPGGGAPYEQYF. CDR3 DNA sequence: TGTGCCAGCCCCGGGGGGGGGGCCCCCTACGAGCAGTACTTC.

The chain recombines TRBV7-6 with TRBJ2-7, with 8 bases fitting TRBD2. Germline assignment: CDR1 SGHVS and CDR2 FNYEAQ. The CDR3 contains 16 residues. V trimming: 1 base; J trimming: 2 bases; junction bases outside the gene matches: 7. Written as DNA, the CDR3 is TGTGCCAGCAGCTTAGGTATAGCGGGAACCACCTACGAGCAGTACTTC. This encodes CASSLGIAGTTYEQYF.

Of note for this clonotype: Given the absence of the conserved phenylalanine or tryptophan at the CDR3 end, a read error is likely. It is unclear where the CDR3 begins or ends on the DNA, so no DNA is shown, and the CDR3 is as TCRdb lists it. The chain combines TRBV25-1 with TRBJ1-1. Per the germline V gene, CDR1 is MGHDK and CDR2 is SYGVNS. 11 amino acids form the CDR3, both terminal residues included. The CDR3 sequence is CARGGQAWESI.

This clonotype has only one observation. The chain is built from TRBV11-3 and TRBJ1-1, with 8 nucleotides matching TRBD1. CDR1 SGHNT and CDR2 YENEEA come from the germline V gene. The length of the CDR3 is 12 residues. The ends lost 5 bases at V and 10 bases at J; junction bases unmatched: 6. DNA for the CDR3: TGTGCCAGCAGCGTGGACAGGGCGGGAGCTTTCTTT. It encodes CASSVDRAGAFF.

This clonotype was seen once. This chain uses TRBV5-1 with TRBJ1-1, with D tentatively TRBD1 (5 bases). CDR3 size: 14 residues. Trimming shortened V by 4 bases and J by 1 base, and 11 bases separated the two germline ends. Per germline, CDR1 SGHRS and CDR2 YFSETQ. In DNA, the CDR3 is TGCGCCAGCAGCCCCCGGGACGAGAACACTGAAGCTTTCTTT. Its translation is CASSPRDENTEAFF.

This clonotype showed up just a few times. The chain combines TRBV11-2 with TRBJ1-1; weak D call: TRBD1 (6 bases). From germline, CDR1 is SGHAT and CDR2 FQNNGV. The CDR3 is 14 residues long. V lost 0 bases to trimming and J lost 4 bases, with 9 bases between them. The CDR3 region has the DNA TGTGCCAGCAGCTTAGAACGGGGGGCCACTGAAGCTTTCTTT. Its translation: CASSLERGATEAFF.

This clonotype was recorded many times. V gene TRBV20-1 combines with J gene TRBJ2-7; D may be TRBD1 (5 bases). With 4 bases removed from V and 3 bases from J, the gap between germline ends came to 10 bases. Germline lookup yields CDR1 DFQATT and CDR2 SNEGSKA (reference sequence). The CDR3 has 12 amino acids. CDR3 residues: CSANKDSYEQYF. In DNA, the CDR3 is TGCAGTGCTAACAAAGACAGCTACGAGCAGTACTTC.

This clonotype was recorded at least ten times. The V and J genes are TRBV5-1 and TRBJ1-5; D call uncertain. Trimming cost V 4 bases and J 3 bases, with 17 bases left between them. This CDR3 has 16 residues. Germline CDR1 reads SGHRS; CDR2 reads YFSETQ. The CDR3 DNA reads as TGCGCCAGCAGCCCAGACCCTACGGGCCCCAATCAGCCCCAGCATTTT. It codes for CASSPDPTGPNQPQHF.

This clonotype has a count of ten or more. Germline and junction disagree at one end, which may indicate a read error. The chain employs TRBV7-9 and TRBJ1-5; D remains unclear. This CDR3 comprises 16 residues. Germline values: CDR1 SEHNR, CDR2 FQNEAQ (reference sequence). DNA of the CDR3: TGTGCCAGCAACTTACAGCCCGGGTCCCGAAATCAGCCCCAGCATTTT. This encodes CASNLQPGSRNQPQHF.

This clonotype was counted ten times or more. The J gene is TRBJ1-5, the V gene TRBV10-3; no clear D gene. Trimming removed 2 bases at V and 5 bases at J, with 4 bases between. This CDR3 has 12 residues. In germline, CDR1 is ENHRY, CDR2 SYGVKD. CDR3 DNA: TGTGCCATCAGTGAGCGGGATCAGCCCCAGCATTTT. It codes for CAISERDQPQHF.

This clonotype was detected ten times or more. V gene TRBV15 combines with J gene TRBJ1-5; D gene uncertain. Trimming pared 0 bases from V and 3 bases from J, leaving 3 bases between. Germline CDR1 LNHNV, CDR2 YYDKDF (reference sequence). The CDR3 extends over 13 amino acids. In DNA form, the CDR3 reads TGTGCCACCAGCAGAGATCCCAATCAGCCCCAGCATTTT. Translated: CATSRDPNQPQHF. Using reference TRBV15 and TRBJ1-5 for the parts outside the CDR3, the full variable domain is DAMVIQNPRYQVTQFGKPVTLSCSQTLNHNVMYWYQQKSSQAPKLLFHYYDKDFNNEADTPDNFQSRRPNTSFCFLDIRSPGLGDTAMYLCATSRDPNQPQHFGDGTRLSIL.

This clonotype came up many times. The V gene is TRBV14, the J gene TRBJ1-2; the D is unclear. This CDR3 spans 16 amino acids. Germline assignment: CDR1 SGHDN and CDR2 FVKESK. V lost 0 bases and J lost 1, with 12 bases in between. The CDR3 DNA follows: TGTGCCAGCAGCCAAGATAAAGCAGGAATTAACTATGGCTACACCTTC. This translates into CASSQDKAGINYGYTF.

This clonotype has a count of ten or more. V gene TRBV30 combines with J gene TRBJ2-7; unclear D gene. V was pared by 5 bases and J by 3 bases, with 11 bases between. This CDR3 has 12 residues. Germline V CDR1 and CDR2: GTSNPN, SVGIG (reference sequence). This CDR3 is CAWSTMDYEQYF. The DNA of the CDR3 is TGTGCCTGGTCCACTATGGACTACGAGCAGTACTTC.

In regard to this clonotype: A read error is possible here, since a much larger clone lies one base away. This rearrangement joins TRBV7-2 to TRBJ2-2; D call uncertain. This CDR3 comprises 15 residues. Germline-derived CDR1 and CDR2 are SGHTA and FQGNSA. In nucleotides, the CDR3 is TGTGCCAGCATCTTAGTACGGTTAGGCACCGGGGAGCTGTTTTTT. This sequence encodes CASILVRLGTGELFF.

In regard to this clonotype: Since a much larger clone is just one base distant, this may be a read error. The chain employs TRBV12-3 or TRBV12-4 and TRBJ2-7; maybe TRBD1 (5 bases). The CDR3 is 11 residues long. This chain's CDR3 is CASSRTNEQCF. CDR3 nucleotide sequence: TGTGCCAGCAGTCGGACAAACGAGCAGTGCTTC.

This clonotype appeared many times. The chain carries TRBV20-1 and TRBJ1-5; maybe TRBD1 (6 bases). The CDR3 has 14 amino acids. CDR1 is DFQATT and CDR2 is SNEGSKA in the germline V gene (reference sequence). Trimming shortened V by 0 bases and J by 4 bases, and 10 bases separated the two germline ends. CDR3 DNA sequence: TGCAGTGCTAGAGATCAGGGGCTAAATCAGCCCCAGCATTTT. Translating gives CSARDQGLNQPQHF.

A single count supports this clonotype. A read error may produce the germline difference seen at one junction end. The V and J genes are TRBV2 and TRBJ2-7, with 7 bases fitting TRBD2. This CDR3 comprises 13 residues. Germline CDR1 SNHLY, CDR2 FYNNEI. DNA for the CDR3: TGTGCCAGCAGTGAAGCCGGGGGGTCGGGGGAGTCCTTC. It yields the protein CASSEAGGSGESF. Filled out from reference TRBV2 and TRBJ2-7, the complete variable domain reads EPEVTQTPSHQVTQMGQEVILRCVPISNHLYFYWYRQILGQKVEFLVSFYNNEISEKSEIFDDQFSVERPDGSNFTLKIRSTKLEDSAMYFCASSEAGGSGESFGPGTRLTVT.

Many counts were recorded for this clonotype. The chain has TRBV30 and TRBJ2-3; 16 bases fit TRBD2. CDR1 is GTSNPN and CDR2 is SVGIG in the germline V gene (reference sequence). V dropped 3 bases and J dropped 9; count of bases not matched to a gene: 6. CDR3 size: 15 residues. The DNA for the CDR3 is TGTGCCTGGAGCCGAGGGACTAGCGGGGGGGGAACGCAGTATTTT. It specifies CAWSRGTSGGGTQYF.

Ten or more counts support this clonotype. The rearrangement uses TRBV18 and TRBJ2-7; 7 bases fit TRBD2. The CDR3 has 13 residues. Germline assignment: CDR1 KGHSH and CDR2 LQKENI. With 5 bases clipped from V and 3 bases from J, the junction kept 4 bases outside the gene matches. For the CDR3, the DNA is TGTGCCAGCTCATTGGGACTAAACTACGAGCAGTACTTC. Translated: CASSLGLNYEQYF. Looking up the rest from reference TRBV18 and TRBJ2-7 gives the full variable domain: NAGVMQNPRHLVRRRGQEARLRCSPMKGHSHVYWYRQLPEEGLKFMVYLQKENIIDESGMPKERFSAEFPKEGPSILRIQQVVRGDSAAYFCASSLGLNYEQYFGPGTRLTVT.

This clonotype was counted many times. The chain is built from TRBV7-9 and TRBJ2-7; 9 bases align to TRBD1. Germline CDR1 SEHNR, CDR2 FQNEAQ (reference sequence). Trimming at V came to 5 bases and at J to 6 bases, leaving 11 bases not matched to a gene. The CDR3 runs to 15 residues. In nucleotides, the CDR3 is TGTGCCAGCAGCCCCTTAAGCGGGACAGGGCGCGAGCAGTACTTC. Its protein product is CASSPLSGTGREQYF. Complete variable domain (other parts from reference TRBV7-9 and TRBJ2-7): DTGVSQNPRHKITKRGQNVTFRCDPISEHNRLYWYRQTLGQGPEFLTYFQNEAQLEKSRLLSDRFSAERPKGSFSTLEIQRTEQGDSAMYLCASSPLSGTGREQYFGPGTRLTVT.

The chain joins TRBV5-1 to TRBJ2-7, with 12 bases aligning to TRBD2. CDR1 is SGHRS and CDR2 is YFSETQ in the germline V gene. Losses at the gene ends were 4 bases for V and 1 base for J; bases not matched to a gene: 6. CDR3 size: 16 residues. The DNA of the CDR3 is TGCGCCAGCAGCCCCCCGACTAGCGGGAGTTCCTACGAGCAGTACTTC. Its translation: CASSPPTSGSSYEQYF.

This clonotype was counted at least ten times. The chain employs TRBV12-3 or TRBV12-4 and TRBJ1-2, with D maybe TRBD1 (6 bases). The CDR3 consists of 15 residues. Trimming pared 0 bases from V and 5 bases from J, leaving 13 bases between. This CDR3 is CASSLAAGALYGYTF. CDR3 DNA sequence: TGTGCCAGCAGTTTAGCGGCAGGGGCCCTGTATGGCTACACCTTC.

This clonotype was recorded many times. The V gene is TRBV10-3, the J gene TRBJ2-2; 7 bases map to TRBD1. Germline-derived CDR1 and CDR2 are ENHRY and SYGVKD. Germline trimming cut 10 bases from V and 3 bases from J; bases unmatched to any gene: 11. This CDR3 spans 15 amino acids. The CDR3 region has the DNA TGTGCCACTTTTCGGGACAGCCCATACACCGGGGAGCTGTTTTTT. Translated, it gives CATFRDSPYTGELFF.

This clonotype was counted many times. This sequence joins TRBV11-1 and TRBJ1-2; 10 bases agree with TRBD1. CDR3 length: 16 amino acids. The V gene's germline CDR1 is SGHAT and CDR2 FQDESV (reference sequence). The J segment lost 6 bases and the V segment lost 2 bases, leaving 9 bases of the junction unmatched. The CDR3 bases are TGTGCCAGCAGCTTAATCGCGGGACAGGGGATCGATGGCTACACCTTC. Amino acid sequence: CASSLIAGQGIDGYTF.

This clonotype was seen many times. The chain combines TRBV18 with TRBJ1-1, with D unclear. Per the germline V gene, CDR1 is KGHSH and CDR2 is LQKENI. V lost 3 bases and J 5 bases, leaving 10 bases between the germline ends. CDR3 length equals 13 residues. The CDR3 bases are TGTGCCAGCTCACCGATCGGTGATACTGAAGCTTTCTTT. Translating it yields CASSPIGDTEAFF.

The V and J genes are TRBV19 and TRBJ2-7; 7 bases align to TRBD1. CDR1 is LNHDA and CDR2 is SQIVND in the germline V gene (reference sequence). Losses at the gene ends were 6 bases for V and 12 bases for J; bases not matched to a gene: 11. The CDR3 consists of 12 residues. Here the CDR3 reads CASRTPGQRLYF. The CDR3 nucleotides are TGTGCCAGTAGGACCCCGGGACAGCGCTTGTACTTC.

This clonotype was seen many times. The V and J genes are TRBV6-1 and TRBJ2-2; D possibly corresponds to TRBD1 (6 bases). The CDR3 sequence is 15 residues long. V lost 9 bases, J lost 3 bases, and 17 bases lay in between. The germline gives CDR1 MNHNS, CDR2 SASEGT. The CDR3: CASHRVIVDTGELFF. CDR3 nucleotide sequence: TGTGCCAGTCACAGGGTTATTGTAGACACCGGGGAGCTGTTTTTT.

This clonotype was seen many times. This chain joins TRBV6-1 and TRBJ2-3, with 7 bases identical to TRBD1. There are 15 residues in the CDR3. CDR1 and CDR2 (germline): MNHNS, SASEGT. Losses at the gene ends were 1 base for V and 3 bases for J; bases not matched to a gene: 4. CDR3 coding DNA: TGTGCCAGCAGTGAAGGGACAGGAGCAACAGATACGCAGTATTTT. Its protein is CASSEGTGATDTQYF.

This clonotype was seen at least ten times. The chain couples TRBV7-9 to TRBJ1-2; TRBD1 aligns across 9 bases. CDR3 length equals 14 residues. V lost 7 bases and J lost 4; bases outside the gene matches: 7. Germline lookup yields CDR1 SEHNR and CDR2 FQNEAQ (reference sequence). In DNA form, the CDR3 reads TGTGCCAGCAACCTAATGGGACAGGGCTATGGCTACACCTTC. Translation: CASNLMGQGYGYTF.